This T cell receptor (beta chain) came from a study of a mutant IDH1 vaccine in newly diagnosed glioma (dated by TCRdb to about 2021). Regarding the complete study: Vaccination was initiated 4-6 weeks after radiotherapy alone, or concurrently with temozolomide cycles in the chemotherapy-containing groups. Peripheral blood was drawn at six visits: V03 (baseline), V05, V07, V10, V12 and V13. For exploratory analyses, longitudinal TCRB deep sequencing was carried out in around 26 treated patients wherever samples were available. Visit V12 was the week-35 safety follow-up and visit V13 was the week-47 end of study. Prior to enrollment, patients had been given standard therapy consisting of radiotherapy alone, temozolomide alone, or radiochemotherapy with temozolomide, with the combination given to most patients. Of the 32 patients who were treated, 62.5% were male and 37.5% were female, and the mean age was about 40 years. General findings and caveats noted by the study authors: Availability determined which PBMC samples were chosen for TCRB deep sequencing. It was noted by the authors that analyses of patient blood samples could not be reproduced owing to sample limitations. Immune responses induced by the vaccine were seen in over 90% of patients across multiple MHC alleles. Pseudoprogression seemed to be unrelated to changes in the top peripheral T cell clonotypes found by TCRB sequencing.

Per the publication, the time point label means: week 47, end of study. Each vaccine dose, consisting of 300 ug of a 20-mer mutant IDH1 peptide in Montanide, was administered subcutaneously with topical imiquimod. Patients received eight vaccinations in weeks 1, 3, 5, 7, 11, 15, 19 and 23, corresponding to visits V03 through V10. Newly diagnosed WHO grade 3 or 4 IDH1-mutant astrocytomas showing loss of nuclear ATRX were present in the donors. The samples were drawn from NOA16, a multicentre, single-arm, open-label phase I trial in Germany that tested a mutant IDH1 peptide vaccine in humans for the first time. Genomic DNA for TCRB sequencing was extracted from EDTA blood using the DNeasy Blood and Tissue Kit. Library preparation employed the immunoSEQ multiplex PCR assay. Following the manufacturer's protocol, the hsTCRB Kit was used to amplify rearranged TCR beta chain sequences. TCRB libraries were sequenced on an Illumina MiSeq. As for how the authors treated the data: The proprietary platform of the kit vendor was used for demultiplexing, trimming and gene mapping. The table comes from immuneACCESS by way of TCRdb, which keeps in-frame sequences with V and J called. Part of the clones is missing from these tables; in studies checked, under half for an unresolved V gene and the rest for unknown reasons. V, J and clone size reflect that table, while D and trimming were determined from the DNA. The sample table contains tens of thousands of clones; only one count was recorded for around three quarters of them. The ten largest make up around 4.7% of the sample.

CDR1 and CDR2 (MNHEY, SVGAGI) derive from the germline V gene. The CDR3, cysteine through phenylalanine, is 15 amino acids long. The DNA shown is the 45-base CDR3, in frame from base 1. V and J are truncated by 2 bases and 0 bases respectively, leaving an intervening sequence of 10 bases. This clone was recorded once. Its antigen is not yet known. One base away there is no much larger clone; base qualities are not given. Sequencing used PBMCs, obtained from a glioma patient whose treatment included an IDH1 peptide vaccine. The clonotype originates from a woman between 40 and 50 years old with glioma. Some clones in this sample may be carry-over from other donors' samples. The chain is made from TRBV6-5 and TRBJ2-5; the D segment cannot be called with confidence. The CDR3 protein is CASSYEPAHQETQYF. The sequence in DNA is TGTGCCAGCAGTTACGAACCTGCGCACCAAGAGACCCAGTACTTC.